The 7 T cell receptor beta chains reported below all come from one sample, sequenced in a study of regulatory T cells in long-lasting Graves disease (dated by TCRdb to the early 2020s). The time point tag for this specimen amounts to: persistent/refractory GD, antithyroid drugs over 5 years with positive TRAb. For both TCR sequencing and RNA sequencing, RNA was extracted from PBMCs in TRIzol. The library came from multiplex PCR. For sequencing, an Illumina HiSeq 4000 was employed. TCR beta libraries were built with iRepertoire HTBI primers and Arm-PCR amplification of CDR3 regions. Using fastp at Q25 and MiXCR, TCRdb reprocessed the public reads and kept productive beta chains. A single entry per CDR3 protein holds the most common genes and DNA from its merged rows. In this sample the table shows over 650,000 distinct CDR3 sequences, around 30% of which occur a single time. In total, the top ten clones hold about two fifths of the sample.

Sequencing was performed on peripheral blood mononuclear cells (PBMCs), taken when the disease was refractory, from a patient treated with antithyroid drugs. The source of these receptors is a female donor with Graves disease.

J is TRBJ1-5 and V is TRBV12-3 or TRBV12-4, with 9 positions matching TRBD1. The CDR3 loop spans 15 amino acids. V shed 4 bases and J 4 bases; nucleotides not matched to a gene: 5. CDR3: CASSSSGTGNQPQHF. DNA of the CDR3: TGTGCCAGCAGTTCCTCCGGGACAGGGAATCAGCCCCAGCATTTT.

This clonotype was detected many times. The CDR3 is CASSFVAGETQYF. The CDR3 nucleotides are TGTGCCAGCAGTTTCGTAGCGGGAGAGACCCAGTACTTC. The chain employs TRBV27 and TRBJ2-5; 7 bases align to TRBD2. This CDR3 contains 13 residues. Germline V gives CDR1 MNHEY, CDR2 SMNVEV (reference sequence). The V segment lost 3 bases and the J segment 4 bases; nucleotides outside the gene matches: 2.

This clonotype turned up a few times. The chain uses TRBV13 and TRBJ1-1, with D uncertain. The CDR3 covers 11 residues. In germline, CDR1 is PRHDT, CDR2 FYEKMQ (reference sequence). V was trimmed by 2 bases and J by 6 bases, leaving 4 bases between them. Written as DNA, the CDR3 is TGTGCCAGCAGCTTAATGTCTGAAGCTTTCTTT. This encodes CASSLMSEAFF.

The chain couples TRBV6-5 to TRBJ2-5; no reliable D call. This CDR3 region has 15 residues. The ends were cut back, 2 bases at V and 2 bases at J, with 12 bases in the middle. The V gene's germline CDR1 is MNHEY and CDR2 SVGAGI. Here the CDR3 reads CASSYGSLTQETQYF. For the CDR3, the DNA is TGTGCCAGCAGTTACGGGTCGCTTACTCAAGAGACCCAGTACTTC.

The chain recombines TRBV30 with TRBJ1-2; D may be TRBD1 (5 bases). This CDR3 comprises 14 residues. From germline, CDR1 is GTSNPN and CDR2 SVGIG (reference sequence). Trimming took off 3 bases at V and 5 bases at J, with 16 bases between the two ends. CDR3 loop: CAWSNHGTAYGYTF. The CDR3 DNA reads as TGTGCCTGGAGCAACCACGGGACGGCTTATGGCTACACCTTC.

This chain links TRBV19 with TRBJ1-2; TRBD1 matches at 9 bases. J lost 4 bases, V lost 7 bases, and 16 bases had no gene match. This CDR3 is built from 17 residues. Germline CDR1 is LNHDA and CDR2 is SQIVND (reference sequence). The CDR3 sequence is CASNPLRGTGTPYGYTF. The CDR3 DNA follows: TGTGCCAGTAATCCGCTCCGAGGGACAGGGACACCCTATGGCTACACCTTC. Filled out from reference TRBV19 and TRBJ1-2, the complete variable domain reads DGGITQSPKYLFRKEGQNVTLSCEQNLNHDAMYWYRQDPGQGLRLIYYSQIVNDFQKGDIAEGYSVSREKKESFPLTVTSAQKNPTAFYLCASNPLRGTGTPYGYTFGSGTRLTVV.

To note about this clonotype: A read error may produce the germline difference seen at one junction end. DNA of the CDR3: TGTGCCAGCAGCGCCGGACAGCGTATGGACTTC. It is translated as CASSAGQRMDF. The chain links TRBV6-1 to TRBJ2-7; D possibly corresponds to TRBD1 (6 bases). The CDR3 runs 11 residues. Germline values: CDR1 MNHNS, CDR2 SASEGT.